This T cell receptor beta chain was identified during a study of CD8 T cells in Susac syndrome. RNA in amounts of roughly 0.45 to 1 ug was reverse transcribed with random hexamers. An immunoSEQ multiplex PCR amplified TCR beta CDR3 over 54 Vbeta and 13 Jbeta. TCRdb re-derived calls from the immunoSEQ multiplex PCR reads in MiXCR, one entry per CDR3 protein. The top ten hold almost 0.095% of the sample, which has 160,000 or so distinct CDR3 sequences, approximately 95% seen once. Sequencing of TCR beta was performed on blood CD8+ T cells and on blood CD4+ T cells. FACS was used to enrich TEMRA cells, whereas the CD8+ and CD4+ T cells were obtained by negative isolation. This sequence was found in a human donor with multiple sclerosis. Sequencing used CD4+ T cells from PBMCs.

CDR3 nucleotide sequence: TGTGCCAGCAAGAAAGGGGTCCTTGCGCAGTTCTTC. It is translated as CASKKGVLAQFF. The V and J genes are TRBV25-1 and TRBJ2-1; a possible D gene is TRBD1 (5 bases). CDR1 and CDR2 from the germline V gene are MGHDK and SYGVNS. The CDR3 spans 12 residues. Trimming pared 7 bases from V and 12 bases from J, leaving 16 bases between. Based on the CDR3 plus reference TRBV25-1 and TRBJ2-1, the full variable domain is EADIYQTPRYLVIGTGKKITLECSQTMGHDKMYWYQQDPGMELHLIHYSYGVNSTEKGDLSSESTVSRIRTEHFPLTLESARPSHTSQYLCASKKGVLAQFFGPGTRLTVL.